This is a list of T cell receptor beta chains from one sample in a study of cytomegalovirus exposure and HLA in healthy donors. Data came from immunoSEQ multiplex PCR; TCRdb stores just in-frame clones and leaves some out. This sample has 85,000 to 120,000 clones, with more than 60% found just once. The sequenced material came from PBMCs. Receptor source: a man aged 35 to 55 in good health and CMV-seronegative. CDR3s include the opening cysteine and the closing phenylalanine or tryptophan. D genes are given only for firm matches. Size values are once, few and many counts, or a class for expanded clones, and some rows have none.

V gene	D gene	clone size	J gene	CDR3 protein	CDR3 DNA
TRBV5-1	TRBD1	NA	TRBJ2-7	CASSLAGTGVYEQYF	TGCGCCAGCAGCTTGGCCGGGACAGGGGTCTACGAGCAGTACTTC
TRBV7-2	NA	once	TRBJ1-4	CASSLWGPGEKLFF	TGTGCCAGCAGCTTATGGGGGCCGGGTGAAAAACTGTTTTTT
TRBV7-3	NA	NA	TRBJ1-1	CASSSGVNTEAFF	TGTGCCAGCAGTTCGGGGGTGAACACTGAAGCTTTCTTT
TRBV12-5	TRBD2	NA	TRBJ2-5	CASGFGTSGGGSRETQYF	TGTGCTAGTGGTTTCGGGACTAGCGGGGGGGGGTCTAGAGAGACCCAGTACTTC
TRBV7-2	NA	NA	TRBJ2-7	CASSQSPTYEQYF	TGTGCCAGCAGCCAGTCCCCAACCTACGAGCAGTACTTC
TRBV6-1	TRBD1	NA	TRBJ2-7	CASSEDDRAPYEQYF	TGTGCCAGCAGTGAAGATGACAGGGCCCCCTACGAGCAGTACTTC
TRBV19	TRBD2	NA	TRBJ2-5	CASSMGGVEETQYF	TGTGCCAGTAGTATGGGAGGGGTGGAAGAGACCCAGTACTTC
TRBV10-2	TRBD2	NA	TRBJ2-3	CASSPGTSGGTDTQYF	TGCGCCAGCAGCCCCGGGACTAGCGGGGGCACAGATACGCAGTATTTT
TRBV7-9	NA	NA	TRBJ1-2	CASSLDVTPYGYTF	TGTGCCAGCAGCTTAGATGTGACACCCTATGGCTACACCTTC
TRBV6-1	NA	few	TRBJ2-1	CASSPLSVRVNEQFF	TGTGCCAGCAGTCCCCTCTCGGTCAGGGTTAATGAGCAGTTCTTC
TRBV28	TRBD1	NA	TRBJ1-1	CASSLTGTGNTEAFF	TGTGCCAGCAGTCTCACCGGGACAGGGAACACTGAAGCTTTCTTT
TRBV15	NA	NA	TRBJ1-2	CATSRDFQINYGYTF	TGTGCCACCAGCAGAGATTTTCAGATTAACTATGGCTACACCTTC
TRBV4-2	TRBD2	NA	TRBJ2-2	CASSQVLAGNTGELFF	TGTGCCAGCAGCCAAGTACTAGCGGGGAACACCGGGGAGCTGTTTTTT
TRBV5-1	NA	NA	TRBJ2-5	CASSEPPRSQETQYF	TGCGCCAGCAGCGAACCTCCTCGGAGCCAAGAGACCCAGTACTTC
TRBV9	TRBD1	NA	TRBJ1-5	CASSRGQLNQPQHF	TGTGCCAGCAGCCGGGGACAGCTAAATCAGCCCCAGCATTTT
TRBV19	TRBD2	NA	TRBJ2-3	CASSGLAGGTDTQYF	TGTGCCAGTAGTGGACTAGCGGGGGGGACAGATACGCAGTATTTT
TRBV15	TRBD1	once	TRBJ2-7	CATSRTLLTGQSSILSYEQYF	TGTGCCACCAGCAGGACTCTTTTGACGGGACAGAGTTCCATATTATCCTACGAGCAGTACTTC
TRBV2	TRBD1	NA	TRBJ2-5	CATRDRSYQETQYF	TGTGCCACCAGGGACAGGTCATACCAAGAGACCCAGTACTTC
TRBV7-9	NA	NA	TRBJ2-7	CASSTLGAQYEQYF	TGTGCCAGCAGCACCCTTGGGGCACAGTACGAGCAGTACTTC
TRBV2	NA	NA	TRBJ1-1	CASSGMGGRTEAFF	TGTGCCAGCAGTGGTATGGGGGGTCGGACTGAAGCTTTCTTT
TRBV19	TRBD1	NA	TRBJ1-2	CASSSAGGGYTF	TGTGCCAGTAGCTCAGCAGGGGGTGGCTACACCTTC
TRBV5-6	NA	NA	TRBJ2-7	CASSRGGVFDEQYF	TGTGCCAGCAGTAGGGGGGGGGTTTTCGACGAGCAGTACTTC
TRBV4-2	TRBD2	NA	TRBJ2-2	CASSQVRGGGADTGELFF	TGTGCCAGCAGCCAAGTTAGAGGCGGGGGGGCCGACACCGGGGAGCTGTTTTTT
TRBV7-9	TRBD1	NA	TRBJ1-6	CASSSGTGGYNSPLHF	TGTGCCAGCAGCTCGGGGACAGGGGGCTATAATTCACCCCTCCACTTT
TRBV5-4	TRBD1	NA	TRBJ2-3	CASSLGQATDTQYF	TGTGCCAGCAGCCTGGGACAGGCGACAGATACGCAGTATTTT
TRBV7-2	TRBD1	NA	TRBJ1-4	CASRRTGGDEKLFF	TGTGCCAGCAGGCGGACAGGGGGGGATGAAAAACTGTTTTTT
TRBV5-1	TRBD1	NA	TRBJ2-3	CASSWGQTDTQYF	TGCGCCAGCAGCTGGGGACAGACAGATACGCAGTATTTT
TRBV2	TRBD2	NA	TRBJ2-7	CASSEDRGGAYEQYF	TGTGCCAGCAGTGAAGATCGCGGGGGGGCCTACGAGCAGTACTTC
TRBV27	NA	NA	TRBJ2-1	CASSTLEGYNEQFF	TGTGCCAGCAGTACCCTGGAGGGATACAATGAGCAGTTCTTC
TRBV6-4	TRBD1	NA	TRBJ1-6	CASRRQGNSPLHF	TGTGCCAGCAGGCGACAGGGGAATTCACCCCTCCACTTT
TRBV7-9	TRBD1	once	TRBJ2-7	CASSLGRGTGTYEQYF	TGTGCCAGCAGCTTAGGGCGGGGGACAGGGACCTACGAGCAGTACTTC
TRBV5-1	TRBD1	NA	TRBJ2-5	CASNRQGETQYF	TGCGCCAGCAACCGACAGGGAGAGACCCAGTACTTC
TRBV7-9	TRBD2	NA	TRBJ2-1	CASSRAAGGDEQFF	TGTGCCAGCAGCCGGGCAGCGGGGGGAGATGAGCAGTTCTTC
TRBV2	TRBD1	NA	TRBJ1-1	CASRGDRGVSEAFF	TGTGCCAGCAGGGGGGACAGGGGCGTCTCTGAAGCTTTCTTT
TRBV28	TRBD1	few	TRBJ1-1	CASSNPRDRTLTLNTEAFF	TGTGCCAGCAGTAATCCCCGGGACAGAACACTCACTTTGAACACTGAAGCTTTCTTT
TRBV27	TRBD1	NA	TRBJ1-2	CASRDSGNYGYTF	TGTGCCAGCCGGGACAGTGGGAACTATGGCTACACCTTC
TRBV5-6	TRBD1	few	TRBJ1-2	CASSRGTGGPDNYGYTF	TGTGCCAGCAGCCGGGGGACAGGGGGCCCCGATAACTATGGCTACACCTTC
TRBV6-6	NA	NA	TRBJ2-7	CASSYQAEQYF	TGTGCCAGCAGTTACCAAGCCGAGCAGTACTTC
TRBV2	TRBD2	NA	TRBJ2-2	CASNPRGTSGANTGELFF	TGTGCCAGCAACCCCCGAGGGACTAGCGGAGCTAACACCGGGGAGCTGTTTTTT
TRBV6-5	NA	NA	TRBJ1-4	CASRPQQGKLFF	TGTGCCAGCAGGCCTCAGCAGGGAAAACTGTTTTTT
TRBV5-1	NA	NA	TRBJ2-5	CASSLRETQYF	TGCGCCAGCAGCTTGCGGGAGACCCAGTACTTC
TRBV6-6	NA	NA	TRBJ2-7	CASADPGSYEQYF	TGTGCCAGCGCTGACCCGGGGTCCTACGAGCAGTACTTC
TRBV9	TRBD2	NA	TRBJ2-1	CASSGGLVDEQFF	TGTGCCAGCAGCGGCGGACTAGTTGATGAGCAGTTCTTC
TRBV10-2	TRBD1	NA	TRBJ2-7	CASSESSGTGVFEQYF	TGCGCCAGCAGTGAGTCCTCTGGGACAGGAGTCTTCGAGCAGTACTTC
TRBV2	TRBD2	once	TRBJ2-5	CASRERTSGPETQYF	TGTGCCAGCAGGGAAAGGACTAGCGGCCCTGAGACCCAGTACTTC
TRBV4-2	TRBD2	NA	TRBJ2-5	CASSPRGLRGGQETQYF	TGTGCCAGCAGCCCCCGGGGGTTGCGGGGGGGTCAAGAGACCCAGTACTTC
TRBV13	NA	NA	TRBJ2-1	CASSSMGAGVSYNEQFF	TGTGCCAGCAGCTCTATGGGGGCAGGGGTCTCCTACAATGAGCAGTTCTTC
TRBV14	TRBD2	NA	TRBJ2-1	CASSLAGGYDEQFF	TGTGCCAGCAGCCTAGCGGGGGGTTACGATGAGCAGTTCTTC
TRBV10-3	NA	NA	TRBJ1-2	CAISDQGYLYYGYTF	TGTGCCATCAGTGATCAGGGGTATCTGTACTATGGCTACACCTTC
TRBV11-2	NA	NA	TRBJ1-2	CASSFQAYNYGYTF	TGTGCCAGCAGCTTTCAGGCCTATAACTATGGCTACACCTTC
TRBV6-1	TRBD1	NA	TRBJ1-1	CLTRRGGVGEAFF	TGTCTTACGAGGAGAGGGGGCGTCGGTGAAGCTTTCTTT
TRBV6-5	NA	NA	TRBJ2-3	CASSDDTSTDTQYF	TGTGCCAGCAGTGACGACACTAGCACAGATACGCAGTATTTT
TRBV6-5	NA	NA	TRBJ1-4	CASSNNRANNEKLFF	TGTGCCAGCAGTAACAACAGGGCCAATAATGAAAAACTGTTTTTT
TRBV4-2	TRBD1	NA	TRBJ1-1	CASSQGGGESWTEAFF	TGTGCCAGCAGCCAAGGAGGGGGCGAAAGTTGGACTGAAGCTTTCTTT